This T cell receptor beta chain was sequenced in a study of CD4 T cells in relation to SARS-CoV-2 and coronaviruses. Study results and limitations: In approximately 71% of donors, memory CD4+ clonotypes crossrecognized SARS-CoV-2 and at least one common cold coronavirus spike.

The CDR3 sequence is 15 residues long. From germline, CDR1 is SGDLS and CDR2 YYNGEE. Trimming pared 0 bases from V and 5 bases from J, leaving 12 bases between. This clone appeared a few times. Its antigen is not identified. Sequencing used immunoSEQ multiplex PCR; TCRdb keeps in-frame clones, though not all of them. This sample carries 35,000 or so clones, more than 60% of them seen once, and the ten largest clones take 2.8%. Sorted naive or memory CD4+ cells met CEF peptides for roughly 10 days. The sample was memory CD4+ T cells from PBMCs, cultured in vitro. The source is an adult with COVID-19. This chain uses TRBV9 with TRBJ2-1; no firm D call. In nucleotides, the CDR3 is TGTGCCAGCAGCGTAGATGTCAGTTACAACAATGAGCAGTTCTTC. Encoded protein: CASSVDVSYNNEQFF.